This is a list of T cell receptor beta chains from one sample in a study of CD8+ T cells in alopecia areata. Assay used: immunoSEQ multiplex PCR; TCRdb lists only in-frame clones, some missing. The sample consists of 90,000 to 150,000 clones, 53% of them appearing once. The sample was CD4+ T cells sorted from blood, taken at week 4, from a patient treated with tofacitinib. These receptor sequences come from a human donor with alopecia areata. CDR3s include the opening cysteine and the closing phenylalanine or tryptophan. Each record gives: J gene, clone size, V gene, CDR3 length, D gene, CDR3 protein, CDR3 DNA. D genes are given only for firm matches. Some rows mark clone size as missing; the rest say once, few, many or name a class of expanded clone.

TRBJ2-4 | few | TRBV7-3 | 16 | - | CASSSGPSVAKNIQYF | TGTGCCAGCAGCTCGGGACCCTCAGTGGCCAAAAACATTCAGTACTTC
TRBJ2-5 | - | TRBV13 | 15 | TRBD1 | CASRTGQGTQETQYF | TGTGCCAGCAGGACGGGACAGGGGACCCAAGAGACCCAGTACTTC
TRBJ2-3 | - | TRBV4-1 | 14 | TRBD2 | CASSQVGLAAGRYF | TGCGCCAGCAGCCAAGTGGGGCTAGCGGCAGGCCGGTATTTT
TRBJ1-3 | - | TRBV5-6 | 14 | - | CASSSGPSGNTIYF | TGTGCCAGCAGCTCAGGACCCTCTGGAAACACCATATATTTT
TRBJ2-1 | - | TRBV30 | 14 | TRBD2 | CAWSGTGGYNEQFF | TGTGCCTGGAGTGGAACGGGAGGGTACAATGAGCAGTTCTTC
TRBJ1-2 | - | TRBV25-1 | 11 | TRBD1 | CASSEDRTSWF | TGTGCCAGCAGTGAGGACAGGACGTCGTGGTTC
TRBJ2-7 | - | TRBV30 | 14 | - | CAWSAGGLSYEQYF | TGTGCCTGGAGTGCGGGGGGCCTCTCCTACGAGCAGTACTTC
TRBJ1-2 | - | TRBV28 | 12 | - | CASSLESYGYTF | TGTGCCAGCAGTTTAGAGAGCTATGGCTACACCTTC
TRBJ2-7 | - | TRBV29-1 | 15 | - | CSVDRAGQRPYEQYF | TGCAGCGTTGATCGGGCAGGCCAAAGACCTTACGAGCAGTACTTC
TRBJ2-3 | - | TRBV11-2 | 13 | - | CASSTRLADTQYF | TGTGCCAGCAGCACCCGACTGGCAGATACGCAGTATTTT
TRBJ1-5 | - | TRBV29-1 | 13 | TRBD1 | CSVGQGRGQPQHF | TGCAGCGTTGGACAGGGGCGAGGGCAGCCCCAGCATTTT
TRBJ2-7 | few | TRBV2 | 15 | - | CASSEFTTGSYEQYF | TGTGCCAGCAGTGAATTCACAACCGGTTCCTACGAGCAGTACTTC
TRBJ1-5 | - | TRBV7-9 | 12 | - | CASSLDNQPQHF | TGTGCCAGCAGCTTAGACAATCAGCCCCAGCATTTT
TRBJ1-2 | - | TRBV7-9 | 12 | - | CASQGLEGGYTF | TGTGCCAGCCAAGGGCTCGAGGGTGGCTACACCTTC
TRBJ2-7 | few | TRBV29-1 | 15 | - | CSVEDVGSVGYEQYF | TGCAGCGTTGAAGATGTTGGGAGCGTCGGATACGAGCAGTACTTC
TRBJ2-2 | - | TRBV30 | 13 | TRBD2 | CALAGQNTGELFF | TGTGCGCTAGCGGGACAGAACACCGGGGAGCTGTTTTTT
TRBJ1-2 | few | TRBV30 | 11 | - | CAWGALYGYTF | TGTGCCTGGGGGGCCCTCTATGGCTACACCTTC
TRBJ1-1 | - | TRBV7-2 | 15 | - | CASSLTGTGRTEAFF | TGTGCCAGCAGCCTTACCGGGACCGGGCGCACTGAAGCTTTCTTT
TRBJ1-5 | - | TRBV19 | 13 | - | CASSQGDNQPQHF | TGTGCCAGTAGCCAGGGTGATAATCAGCCCCAGCATTTT
TRBJ2-1 | - | TRBV5-1 | 12 | - | CASSLSGGEQFF | TGCGCCAGCAGTTTAAGCGGAGGGGAGCAGTTCTTC
TRBJ2-4 | - | TRBV25-1 | 15 | - | CASSDSQGPVAIQYF | TGTGCCAGCAGTGACTCCCAGGGACCCGTTGCCATTCAGTACTTC
TRBJ2-2 | once | TRBV30 | 15 | - | CAWSGGSEGTGELFF | TGTGCCTGGAGTGGAGGGAGTGAGGGCACCGGGGAGCTGTTTTTT
TRBJ2-1 | few | TRBV5-4 | 13 | - | CASSLVLSGEQFF | TGTGCCAGCAGCTTGGTTTTGTCCGGGGAGCAGTTCTTC
TRBJ1-5 | - | TRBV19 | 15 | TRBD1 | CASSSRTGVIQPQHF | TGTGCCAGTAGTAGCCGGACAGGGGTTATCCAGCCCCAGCATTTT
TRBJ2-7 | few | TRBV18 | 17 | TRBD1 | CASSPRLTGGSSYEQYF | TGTGCCAGCTCACCACGCTTGACAGGGGGAAGCTCCTACGAGCAGTACTTC